Given below is one TCR beta chain in context. Assay used: immunoSEQ multiplex PCR; TCRdb lists only in-frame clones, some missing. The repertoire consists of under 60,000 clones, with approximately 91% occurring once and the leading ten covering roughly 10%. This sample stems from a study of T cell changes during pregnancy in multiple sclerosis. This CDR3 is 15 amino acids long. Germline loops: CDR1 SGHKS, CDR2 YYEKEE (reference sequence). V was shortened by 0 bases and J by 5 bases, with 12 bases between the two germline ends. The sequence was obtained from a female donor with multiple sclerosis, enrolled in a pregnancy study. The source material was CD8+ T cells from peripheral blood mononuclear cells, sampled after pregnancy. The gene calls are TRBV5-5 and TRBJ2-4; D not certain. The CDR3 nucleotides are TGTGCCAGCAGCTTGGGTACGACTTCGCAAAACATTCAGTACTTC. This codes for CASSLGTTSQNIQYF.